These 17 T cell receptor beta chains originate from one sample sequenced in a study of T cells in Graves' hyperthyroidism and ophthalmopathy. Amplification of TCR beta CDR3 regions was performed using RNA transcripts as template. HTBI primers were the set used in a first-round RT-PCR of the TCR CDR3. Each CDR3 protein is one row after TCRdb ran MiXCR on the multiplex PCR reads. The sample shows approximately 510,000 distinct CDR3 sequences, 46% of them seen only once. The material sequenced was peripheral blood or thyroid tissue (not recorded which). The receptors were sampled from an adult woman with Graves' disease, either hyperthyroidism or ophthalmopathy (not recorded which).

V is TRBV10-3 and J is TRBJ2-2; D uncertain. V gave up 11 bases and J gave up 9 bases, with 16 bases separating them. This CDR3 is 12 amino acids long. The V gene's germline CDR1 is ENHRY and CDR2 SYGVKD. The CDR3 coding sequence is TGTGCCTCGGGTAGTGCAGGCCGGGAGCTGTTTTTT. As protein: CASGSAGRELFF.

A remark on this clonotype: A read error may be the cause here, since a much bigger clone is one base away. This sequence joins TRBV2 and TRBJ1-1, with D uncertain. This CDR3 is built from 14 residues. CDR1 SNHLY and CDR2 FYNNEI come from the germline V gene. CDR3 sequence reads: CTSSDPGRVTEAFF. CDR3 in DNA: TGTACCAGCAGTGACCCGGGAAGGGTTACTGAAGCTTTCTTT.

This rearrangement joins TRBV20-1 to TRBJ2-7; 8 bases are a match to TRBD1. The CDR3 sequence is 16 residues long. V shed 0 bases and J 3 bases; nucleotides not matched to a gene: 10. Per germline, CDR1 DFQATT and CDR2 SNEGSKA (reference sequence). The CDR3 loop reads CSARDVTGASDYEQYF. CDR3 DNA: TGCAGTGCTAGAGATGTGACAGGGGCTAGCGACTACGAGCAGTACTTC.

The chain couples TRBV29-1 to TRBJ1-1; TRBD1 matches 8 bases. Germline loops: CDR1 SQVTM, CDR2 ANQGSEA. This CDR3 has 12 amino acids. In DNA form, the CDR3 reads TGCAGTGCGACAGGGGCCTTCACTGAAGCTTTCTTT. It codes for CSATGAFTEAFF.

This rearrangement joins TRBV7-6 to TRBJ2-3; D remains unclear. CDR3 length: 13 residues. Germline V CDR1 and CDR2: SGHVS, FNYEAQ. Trimming took off 1 base at V and 5 bases at J, with 7 bases between the two ends. The CDR3 here is CASSLGSRDTQYF. The CDR3 DNA follows: TGTGCCAGCAGCTTAGGGAGCCGAGATACGCAGTATTTT.

This clonotype was recorded a few times. The J gene is TRBJ2-5, the V gene TRBV28; D gene unclear. CDR3 length: 13 residues. Germline lookup yields CDR1 MDHEN and CDR2 SYDVKM. V lost 3 bases, J lost 5 bases, and 10 bases lay in between. CDR3 coding DNA: TGTGCCAGCAGTTTTATGGTGGCGGAGACCCAGTACTTC. It is translated as CASSFMVAETQYF.

This clonotype was seen at least ten times. The J gene is TRBJ1-5, the V gene TRBV19; 7 bases agree with TRBD1. Trimming removed 2 bases from V and 1 base from J; junction bases left unmatched: 2. The germline V gene encodes CDR1 LNHDA and CDR2 SQIVND (reference sequence). The CDR3 runs to 15 residues. The CDR3 DNA is TGTGCCAGTAGTATACTGGGACAGAGCAATCAGCCCCAGCATTTT. It is translated as CASSILGQSNQPQHF.

To note about this clonotype: The junction and the germline gene differ at one end; a read error may be behind it. The V call is TRBV7-9, the J call TRBJ1-3, with TRBD1 identical over 7 bases. This CDR3 is 14 amino acids long. Germline loops: CDR1 SEHNR, CDR2 FQNEAQ (reference sequence). CDR3 sequence reads: CTSSGEGAKDTIYF. In DNA, the CDR3 is TGTACCAGCTCGGGGGAGGGGGCGAAGGACACCATATATTTT.

Regarding this clonotype: A much larger clone sits a single nucleotide away, making a read error possible. DNA for the CDR3: TGCAGTGCAGACACAGGGGGGGGTCAGCCCCAGCATTTT. Encoded protein: CSADTGGGQPQHF. V usage is TRBV20-1 and J usage is TRBJ1-5, with 8 bases lining up with TRBD1. The V gene end was trimmed by 6 bases and the J gene end by 6 bases; junction bases not matched to a gene: 7. The CDR3 runs 13 residues. From germline, CDR1 is DFQATT and CDR2 SNEGSKA (reference sequence).

The chain carries TRBV20-1 and TRBJ2-7; 8 bases are shared with TRBD1. Trimming at V came to 3 bases and at J to 9 bases, leaving 10 bases not matched to a gene. Germline lookup yields CDR1 DFQATT and CDR2 SNEGSKA (reference sequence). The CDR3 length is 13 residues. This chain's CDR3 is CSARGDRSFAQYF. In DNA form, the CDR3 reads TGCAGTGCTAGGGGGGACAGGAGTTTCGCGCAGTACTTC.

The table lists this clonotype with many counts. This chain joins TRBV11-2 and TRBJ1-1, with D perhaps TRBD1 (6 bases). The CDR3 has 13 residues. V was cut by 7 bases and J by 4 bases, with 13 bases left in between. CDR1 is SGHAT and CDR2 is FQNNGV in the germline V gene. The CDR3 DNA is TGTGCCAGCACCTGGGGGGCAGGCACTGAAGCTTTCTTT. Translating gives CASTWGAGTEAFF.

There are many counts of this clonotype. The rearrangement uses TRBV12-3 or TRBV12-4 and TRBJ1-1; a possible D gene is TRBD1 (5 bases). The CDR3 loop spans 14 amino acids. The V gene lost 6 bases and the J gene lost 2 bases, with 13 bases spanning the gap. The CDR3 DNA sequence: TGTGCCAGCAGCCGAACAGGCGTAAACACTGAAGCTTTCTTT. Residues: CASSRTGVNTEAFF.

On this clonotype itself: A much larger clone differs by one base, so this may be a read error. The chain uses TRBV11-2 and TRBJ2-6; TRBD2 is a possible D gene (8 bases). Germline values: CDR1 SGHAT, CDR2 FQNNGV. The CDR3 has 17 residues. CDR3 nucleotide sequence: TGTGCCAACAGCGGGGGATCTGGGACAGCTGGGGCCAACGTCCTGACTTTC. It yields the protein CANSGGSGTAGANVLTF. Based on the CDR3 plus reference TRBV11-2 and TRBJ2-6, the full variable domain is EAGVAQSPRYKIIEKRQSVAFWCNPISGHATLYWYQQILGQGPKLLIQFQNNGVVDDSQLPKDRFSAERLKGVDSTLKIQPAKLEDSAVYLCANSGGSGTAGANVLTFGAGSRLTVL.

This clonotype was detected a few times. The chain carries TRBV7-2 and TRBJ2-7; TRBD2 might be the D (5 bases). V lost 3 bases and J lost 7, with 7 bases in between. From germline, CDR1 is SGHTA and CDR2 FQGNSA. The CDR3 loop spans 11 amino acids. The CDR3 here is CASSFPGEQYF. CDR3 bases: TGTGCCAGCAGCTTCCCGGGGGAGCAGTACTTC. The complete variable domain, with remaining parts taken from reference TRBV7-2 and TRBJ2-7, reads GAGVSQSPSNKVTEKGKDVELRCDPISGHTALYWYRQSLGQGLEFLIYFQGNSAPDKSGLPSDRFSAERTGGSVSTLTIQRTQQEDSAVYLCASSFPGEQYFGPGTRLTVT.

This clonotype was counted at least ten times. The chain couples TRBV7-2 to TRBJ2-5; D may correspond to TRBD1 or TRBD2 (6 bases each). Germline V gene lookup returns CDR1 SGHTA and CDR2 FQGNSA. This CDR3 contains 18 residues. V was shortened by 0 bases and J by 5 bases, with 22 bases between the two germline ends. The chain's CDR3 is CASSLARLPGAMGETQYF. In nucleotides, the CDR3 is TGTGCCAGCAGCTTAGCCCGGCTTCCGGGGGCAATGGGGGAGACCCAGTACTTC.

The chain uses TRBV20-1 and TRBJ2-7; the D gene is possibly TRBD1 (6 bases). The CDR3 runs to 13 residues. Germline loops: CDR1 DFQATT, CDR2 SNEGSKA (reference sequence). V lost 6 bases and J lost 0, with 12 bases in between. CDR3 in DNA: TGCAGTGCGCCAGGACAGAACTCCTACGAGCAGTACTTC. As protein: CSAPGQNSYEQYF.

This clonotype was found once. This sequence joins TRBV2 and TRBJ1-2; D may be TRBD1 (6 bases). The V gene lost 2 bases and the J gene lost 0 bases, with 13 bases spanning the gap. From germline, CDR1 is SNHLY and CDR2 FYNNEI. The CDR3 covers 16 residues. Here the CDR3 DNA reads TGTGCCAGCAGTGAATTAACAGGGCAAGCTAACTATGGCTACACCTTC. This encodes CASSELTGQANYGYTF. Full variable domain (missing parts from reference TRBV2 and TRBJ1-2): EPEVTQTPSHQVTQMGQEVILRCVPISNHLYFYWYRQILGQKVEFLVSFYNNEISEKSEIFDDQFSVERPDGSNFTLKIRSTKLEDSAMYFCASSELTGQANYGYTFGSGTRLTVV.